This T cell receptor (beta chain) was captured in a study of T cells in Graves' hyperthyroidism and ophthalmopathy. Many counts were recorded for this clonotype. Regions amplified from RNA transcripts were the TCR beta CDR3 regions. When the TCR CDR3 underwent first-round RT-PCR, the HTBI primer set was used. MiXCR was run by TCRdb on the multiplex PCR reads, yielding one entry per CDR3 protein. The sample has some 460,000 distinct CDR3 sequences; 15% to 19% are singletons. Fresh peripheral blood, 9.5 to 10 ml of it, supplied the PBMCs. Trimming cost V 0 bases and J 7 bases, with 7 bases left between them. The CDR3 totals 13 residues. Germline V gene lookup returns CDR1 ENHRY and CDR2 SYGVKD.

Sequences were obtained from blood. The rearrangement uses TRBV10-3 and TRBJ2-1; the D gene is possibly TRBD1 (6 bases). The sequence was obtained from a woman aged 18-29 years with Graves' hyperthyroidism. The CDR3 here is CAISESRGNEQFF. In DNA, the CDR3 is TGTGCCATCAGTGAGTCCAGGGGAAATGAGCAGTTCTTC.